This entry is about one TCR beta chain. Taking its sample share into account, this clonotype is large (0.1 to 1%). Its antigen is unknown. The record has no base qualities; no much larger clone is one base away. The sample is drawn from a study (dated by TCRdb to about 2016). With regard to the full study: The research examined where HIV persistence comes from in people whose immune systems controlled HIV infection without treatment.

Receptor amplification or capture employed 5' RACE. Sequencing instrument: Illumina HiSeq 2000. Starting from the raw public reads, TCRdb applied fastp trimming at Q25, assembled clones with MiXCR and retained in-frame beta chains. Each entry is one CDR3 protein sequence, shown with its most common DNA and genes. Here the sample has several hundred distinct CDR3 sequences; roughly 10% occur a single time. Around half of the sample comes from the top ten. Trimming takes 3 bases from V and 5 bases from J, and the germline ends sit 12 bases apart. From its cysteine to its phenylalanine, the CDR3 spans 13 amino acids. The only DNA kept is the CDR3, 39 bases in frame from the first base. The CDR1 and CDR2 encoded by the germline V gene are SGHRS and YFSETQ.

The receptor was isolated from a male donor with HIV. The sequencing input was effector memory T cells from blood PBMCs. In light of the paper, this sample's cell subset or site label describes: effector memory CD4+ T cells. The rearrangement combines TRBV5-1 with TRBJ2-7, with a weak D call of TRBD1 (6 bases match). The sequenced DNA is TGCGCCAGCAGCTCGACAGGTACCAACGAGCAGTACTTC. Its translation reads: CASSSTGTNEQYF.